These 2 T cell receptor beta chains came from one sample sequenced in a study of cytomegalovirus exposure and HLA in healthy donors. Method: immunoSEQ multiplex PCR; TCRdb's copy keeps in-frame clones and lacks some. The repertoire consists of 55,000 to 80,000 clones, with approximately 96% occurring once and the leading ten covering approximately 3.4%. The sequencing input was PBMCs. These receptors all come from a man aged 18-30 years in good health and CMV-seronegative.

The chain joins TRBV7-2 to TRBJ2-7; TRBD1 agrees at 10 bases. The V segment lost 4 bases and the J segment 4 bases; nucleotides outside the gene matches: 7. There are 15 residues in the CDR3. Germline CDR1 and CDR2: SGHTA and FQGNSA. CDR3 loop: CASSSPGQGWYEQYF. The CDR3 bases are TGTGCCAGCAGCTCCCCGGGACAGGGGTGGTACGAGCAGTACTTC.

The V gene is TRBV9, the J gene TRBJ2-2, with a possible D match to TRBD1 (6 bases). Germline V gene data show CDR1 as SGDLS and CDR2 as YYNGEE. The CDR3 is 14 residues long. Trimming left V 3 bases short and J 5 bases short, with 11 bases between. The CDR3 DNA sequence: TGTGCCAGCAGCGCACAAAGGGGGACCGGGGAGCTGTTTTTT. Protein: CASSAQRGTGELFF.